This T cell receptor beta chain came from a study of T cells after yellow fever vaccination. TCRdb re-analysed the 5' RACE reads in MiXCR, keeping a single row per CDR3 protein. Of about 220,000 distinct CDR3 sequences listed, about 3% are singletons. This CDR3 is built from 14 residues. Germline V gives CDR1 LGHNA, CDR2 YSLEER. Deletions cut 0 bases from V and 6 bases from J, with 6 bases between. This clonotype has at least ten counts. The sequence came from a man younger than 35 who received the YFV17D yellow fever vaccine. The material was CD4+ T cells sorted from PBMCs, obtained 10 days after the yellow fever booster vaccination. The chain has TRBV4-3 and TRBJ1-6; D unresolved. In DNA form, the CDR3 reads TGCGCCAGCAGCCAAGAAATCCGTAATTCACCCCTCCACTTT. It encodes CASSQEIRNSPLHF.